This TCR beta chain was sequenced for a study of neurological immune-mediated disorders. The cDNA came from 5'RACE with 10-nucleotide random UMIs. TCRdb itself ran the 5' RACE reads through MiXCR, one entry per CDR3 protein. The repertoire holds approximately 23,000 distinct CDR3 sequences, with less than 11% as singletons. Study-wide results and caveats: Expanded clones shared no identical CDR3 amino acid sequences across subjects, which suggested private TCR-beta repertoires in all groups. Multiple sclerosis, the disease with the least TCR clonal expansion, fell below healthy controls, whereas HTLV-1-associated myelopathy showed the most.

The CDR3 sequence is 12 residues long. With 4 bases removed from V and 10 bases from J, the gap between germline ends came to 11 bases. Unsorted libraries were generated from 2 million PBMCs held at -80 degrees C. This clonotype has ten or more counts. What it binds is unknown. This TCR was sampled from a woman aged 55-75 years with HTLV-1-associated myelopathy (HAM/TSP). Sequencing was performed on PBMCs. This sequence joins TRBV12-3 or TRBV12-4 and TRBJ2-1; no clear D gene. CDR3 amino acids: CASSYPAREQFF. The CDR3, as DNA: TGTGCCAGCAGTTATCCGGCGAGGGAGCAGTTCTTC.